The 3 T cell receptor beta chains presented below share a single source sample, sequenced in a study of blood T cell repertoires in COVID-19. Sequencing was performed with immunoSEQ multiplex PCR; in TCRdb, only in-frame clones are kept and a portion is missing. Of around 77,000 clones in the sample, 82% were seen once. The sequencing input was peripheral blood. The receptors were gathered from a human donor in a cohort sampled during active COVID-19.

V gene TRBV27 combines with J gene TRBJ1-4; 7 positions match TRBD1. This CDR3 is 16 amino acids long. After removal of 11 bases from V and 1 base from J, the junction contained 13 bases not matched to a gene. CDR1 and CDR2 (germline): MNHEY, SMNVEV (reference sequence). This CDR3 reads CAQPEQGQGTNEKLFF. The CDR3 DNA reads TGTGCCCAGCCGGAACAGGGGCAGGGAACTAATGAAAAACTGTTTTTT.

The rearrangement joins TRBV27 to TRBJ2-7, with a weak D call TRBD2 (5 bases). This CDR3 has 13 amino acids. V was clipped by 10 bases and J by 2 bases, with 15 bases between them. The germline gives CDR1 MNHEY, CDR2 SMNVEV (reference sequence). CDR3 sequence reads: CATSRGLTYEQYF. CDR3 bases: TGTGCCACGTCTCGGGGTCTAACCTACGAGCAGTACTTC.

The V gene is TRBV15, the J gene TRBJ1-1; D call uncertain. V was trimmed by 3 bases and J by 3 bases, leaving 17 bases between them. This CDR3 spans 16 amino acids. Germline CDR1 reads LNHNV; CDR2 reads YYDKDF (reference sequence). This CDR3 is CATSSGGRESDTEAFF. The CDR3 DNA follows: TGTGCCACCAGCAGCGGAGGCCGCGAATCGGACACTGAAGCTTTCTTT.